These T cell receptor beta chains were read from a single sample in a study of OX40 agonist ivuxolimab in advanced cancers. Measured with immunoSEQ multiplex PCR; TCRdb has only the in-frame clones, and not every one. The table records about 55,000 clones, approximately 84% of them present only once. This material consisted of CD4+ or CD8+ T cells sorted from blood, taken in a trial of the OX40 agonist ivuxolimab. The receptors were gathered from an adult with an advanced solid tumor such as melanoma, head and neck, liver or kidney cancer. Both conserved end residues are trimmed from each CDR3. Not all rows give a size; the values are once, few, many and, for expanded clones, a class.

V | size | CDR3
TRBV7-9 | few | ASSLAGQTEAF
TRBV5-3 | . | ASSLWDTEAF
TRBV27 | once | ASSLISGSGANVLT
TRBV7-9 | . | ASSLVTTGGYEQY
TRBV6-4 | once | ASSAYPGQGYEQY
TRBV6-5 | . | ASSYSPSSYNEQF
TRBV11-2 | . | ASSSAWPGGYT
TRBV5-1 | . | ASSFEGPNEQF
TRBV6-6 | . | ASSYSSTSIAF
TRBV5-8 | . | ASSILVTGGQGYEQY
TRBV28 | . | ASSLWRDTRSGYT
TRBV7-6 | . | ASSSEPGQGFFGYT
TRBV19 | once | ASSIDNSSGNTIY
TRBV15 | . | ATSRWAVVTDTQY
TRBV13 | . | ASSLRADTEAF
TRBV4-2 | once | ASSQEGETQY
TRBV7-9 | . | ASSFSPGGESETQY
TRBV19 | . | ALTPTHRGEGPEAF
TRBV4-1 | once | ASSQATGLNYGYT
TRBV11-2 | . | ASSIDYNEQF
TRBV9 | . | ASSILQGHNEQF
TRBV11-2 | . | ASSLDRGFYEQY
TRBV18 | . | ASSPPGQGALEQF
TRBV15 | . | ATSSAGSIYEQY
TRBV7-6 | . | ASSRTGTDTQY
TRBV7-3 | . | ASSDPDRDGNIQY
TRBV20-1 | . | SASKVSPLH
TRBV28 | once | ASSPPGQPQH
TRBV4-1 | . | ASSQFSDEKLF
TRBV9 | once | ASSLGTGIGEQY